Listed below are T cell receptor beta chains from one sample, sequenced in a study of cytomegalovirus exposure and HLA in healthy donors. Some clones are missing from TCRdb's copy, which holds only in-frame ones; the method was immunoSEQ multiplex PCR. This sample's clone table lists more than 45,000 clones. The sequenced sample consisted of PBMCs. The receptors here all came from a male donor in good health and CMV-seronegative. CDR3s leave out the opening cysteine and the closing phenylalanine or tryptophan. A D gene is named only where the DNA matches it firmly.

D	V	J	CDR3
-	TRBV29-1	TRBJ1-6	SASTGFDSPLH
-	TRBV5-6	TRBJ2-7	ASSSTGLGVYEQY
TRBD2	TRBV29-1	TRBJ2-1	SFARIVAGPNEQF
TRBD1	TRBV9	TRBJ1-2	ASSVGTAYGYT
-	TRBV6-5	TRBJ2-2	ASSRATGYTGELF
-	TRBV30	TRBJ1-5	AWSPSNQPQH
-	TRBV2	TRBJ1-5	ASRRQSYSNQPQH
-	TRBV6-1	TRBJ2-1	ASSPGYNNEQF
TRBD1	TRBV2	TRBJ1-5	ASSESGTVINQPQH
TRBD2	TRBV5-1	TRBJ2-2	ASSTSATNTGELF
TRBD1	TRBV6-5	TRBJ2-7	ASSLQGATYEQY
-	TRBV5-1	TRBJ2-5	ASSRAGDKENQY
-	TRBV5-1	TRBJ2-3	ASSLGTSSVPHDTQY
TRBD2	TRBV28	TRBJ2-3	ASSPMKERGPLGTQY
TRBD1	TRBV6-5	TRBJ1-1	AATPWGQGATEAF
-	TRBV6-5	TRBJ1-5	ASSQTGNVGNQH